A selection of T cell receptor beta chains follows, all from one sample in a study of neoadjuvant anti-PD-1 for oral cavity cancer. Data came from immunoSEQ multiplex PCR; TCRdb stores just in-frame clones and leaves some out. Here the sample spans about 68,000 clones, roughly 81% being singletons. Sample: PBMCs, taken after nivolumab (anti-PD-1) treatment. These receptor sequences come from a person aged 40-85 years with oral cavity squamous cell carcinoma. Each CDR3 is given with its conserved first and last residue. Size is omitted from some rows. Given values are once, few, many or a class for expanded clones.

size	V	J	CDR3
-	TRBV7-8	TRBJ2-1	CASSLAQSSSSYNEQFF
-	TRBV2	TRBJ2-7	CASSETGMFLSGQSSYEQYF
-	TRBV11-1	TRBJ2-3	CASSLRGGSTQYF
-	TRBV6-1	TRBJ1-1	CASSDRRTADRPEAFF
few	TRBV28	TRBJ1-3	CASSLLRGGGNTIYF
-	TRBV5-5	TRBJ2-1	CASSFYSGTANEQFF
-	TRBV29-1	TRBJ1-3	CSVADGGNTIYF
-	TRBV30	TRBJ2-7	CAWRLLAGGVEQYF
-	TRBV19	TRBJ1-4	CASSLQGGRNEKLFF
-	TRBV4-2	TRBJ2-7	CASSSMGTGGYEQYF
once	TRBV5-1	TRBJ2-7	CASSLGMGDSYEQYF
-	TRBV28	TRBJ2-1	CASSSPGTQHYNEQFF
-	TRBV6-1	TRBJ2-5	CASRGSPGAETQYF
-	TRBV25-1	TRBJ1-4	CASESSGGQGWEKLFF
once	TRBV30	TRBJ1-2	CAIGGPNYGYTF